This T cell receptor (beta chain) was captured by sequencing in a study of T cells expressing NK-cell markers. TCRdb reprocessed the 5' RACE reads and keeps a single row for each CDR3 protein, giving no DNA. The sample has around 470,000 distinct CDR3 sequences, and its top ten clones hold about 1.5%. The CDR3 is 16 residues long. Study findings and constraints: The leading position in the CD3+CD56-NKG2C+ fraction of several donors also went to these clonotypes.

With regard to this clonotype: Its target is unknown.

The sequence was collected from a woman aged 50 to 65 in good health. V and J are TRBV12-3 or TRBV12-4 and TRBJ1-5. Sequencing was performed on blood T cells: a sorted CD56 or NKG2C T cell subset, CD4+ or CD8+ T cells, or bulk PBMC T cells (not recorded which). CDR3 loop: CASSAIRVGDNQPQHF.